This TCR beta chain was sequenced in a study of T cell repertoires in cytomegalovirus infection. Looking at the study overall: CMV infection and matching HLA type were both indicated by public TCR beta signatures.

Notes on the study in general: The response measured ex vivo was dominated by TCR beta clonotypes (HLA-C-restricted and CMV-specific). Of the TCR beta families, the public ones yielded a cumulative frequency that identified carriers of CMV plus the relevant HLA.

MiXCR was run by TCRdb on the reads, yielding one entry per CDR3 protein. Of fewer than 1,000,000 distinct CDR3 sequences in the sample, roughly 31% were seen once. This clonotype was detected a few times. The antigen is not known. This clonotype originated in a human donor in good health (CMV status not recorded). Some clones in this sample may be carry-over from other donors' samples. The sequencing used cultured CD8+ T cells from PBMCs, collected from culture after CMV antigen stimulation.

The CDR3 coding sequence is TGTGCCAGCATCCCGGGGACGGGAGAGACCCAGTACTTC. Its protein is CASIPGTGETQYF. J is TRBJ2-5 and V is TRBV6-6; D assignment may be TRBD1 or TRBD2 (5 bases each). This CDR3 spans 13 amino acids. Germline values: CDR1 MNHNY, CDR2 SVGAGI (reference sequence). V was cut by 7 bases and J by 4 bases, with 13 bases left in between.